Listed below are T cell receptor beta chains from one sample, sequenced in a study of a mutant IDH1 vaccine in newly diagnosed glioma. Their target antigens are unknown. Only in-frame clones appear in the TCRdb table, and some are missing; sequencing was by immunoSEQ multiplex PCR. The profile shows 50,000 to 65,000 clones, less than 90% of them singletons. Sequencing was performed on PBMCs, taken from a glioma patient whose treatment included an IDH1 peptide vaccine. The receptors stem from a woman in her forties or fifties with glioma. Both conserved end residues are part of each CDR3. Each record gives: CDR3 DNA, CDR3 protein, clone size, V gene, J gene, D gene. D genes are given only for firm matches. Size values are once, few and many counts, or a class for expanded clones, and some rows have none.

CDR3nt: TGTGCCAGCAGCCAAGAAGAGGAGATGGAAGGGGTTGAAGCTTTCTTT
CDR3aa: CASSQEEEMEGVEAFF
abundance: few
v_gene: TRBV4-2
j_gene: TRBJ1-1
d_gene: -

CDR3nt: TGTGCCAGCAGCTTAGGGACAGGGGCTAATGAAAAACTGTTTTTT
CDR3aa: CASSLGTGANEKLFF
abundance: -
v_gene: TRBV11-2
j_gene: TRBJ1-4
d_gene: TRBD1

CDR3nt: TGTGCCAGCAGCCAGACAGGGGGCACCCTCCACTTT
CDR3aa: CASSQTGGTLHF
abundance: -
v_gene: TRBV6-5
j_gene: TRBJ1-6
d_gene: TRBD1

CDR3nt: TGTGCCACCGAAGCGGGGGCGGAGCAGTTCTTC
CDR3aa: CATEAGAEQFF
abundance: -
v_gene: TRBV19
j_gene: TRBJ2-1
d_gene: TRBD2

CDR3nt: TGTGCCAGCAGTTACTCGAAGGCCCAGGGAACCCAAGCTTTCTTT
CDR3aa: CASSYSKAQGTQAFF
abundance: -
v_gene: TRBV6-6
j_gene: TRBJ1-1
d_gene: -

CDR3nt: TGTGCCAGCAGACAGGGAAGCTCCTATAATTCACCCCTCCACTTT
CDR3aa: CASRQGSSYNSPLHF
abundance: -
v_gene: TRBV9
j_gene: TRBJ1-6
d_gene: -

CDR3nt: TGTGCCAGCAGCCAAGGGGATGGCTACACCTTC
CDR3aa: CASSQGDGYTF
abundance: -
v_gene: TRBV5-5
j_gene: TRBJ1-2
d_gene: -

CDR3nt: TGTGCCAGCAGTTACTCGGGCGGACAGGGGCTGTTTTTT
CDR3aa: CASSYSGGQGLFF
abundance: -
v_gene: TRBV6-5
j_gene: TRBJ1-4
d_gene: TRBD1

CDR3nt: TGTGCCAGCAGTCCACCCGAGGGGGCAAGCGCCTATGGCTACACCTTC
CDR3aa: CASSPPEGASAYGYTF
abundance: -
v_gene: TRBV9
j_gene: TRBJ1-2
d_gene: TRBD1

CDR3nt: TGTGCCAGCATCACCGGGTCCTGGCCAGATACGCAGTATTTT
CDR3aa: CASITGSWPDTQYF
abundance: -
v_gene: TRBV7-2
j_gene: TRBJ2-3
d_gene: -

CDR3nt: TGTGCCAGTAGGCGGGCTTTCCCAGAGGACACTGAAGCTTTCTTT
CDR3aa: CASRRAFPEDTEAFF
abundance: -
v_gene: TRBV19
j_gene: TRBJ1-1
d_gene: -

CDR3nt: TGCGCCAGCAGCTTGGCCGGGGTGACTGAAGCTTTCTTT
CDR3aa: CASSLAGVTEAFF
abundance: few
v_gene: TRBV5-1
j_gene: TRBJ1-1
d_gene: -

CDR3nt: TGCGCCAGCAGCTACGGGACAGGGGGACTTCCCAAACTTTTTGGCTACACCTTC
CDR3aa: CASSYGTGGLPKLFGYTF
abundance: -
v_gene: TRBV5-1
j_gene: TRBJ1-2
d_gene: TRBD1

CDR3nt: TGTGCCAGCAGCTTAGGGGGCCTGGGCACTGAAGCTTTCTTT
CDR3aa: CASSLGGLGTEAFF
abundance: -
v_gene: TRBV7-9
j_gene: TRBJ1-1
d_gene: -

CDR3nt: TGTGCCAGCAGCTCCTCAAACACCGGGGAGCTGTTTTTT
CDR3aa: CASSSSNTGELFF
abundance: -
v_gene: TRBV7-9
j_gene: TRBJ2-2
d_gene: -

CDR3nt: TGTGCCAGCAGCCAAGATTATGGGAACACTGAAGCTTTCTTT
CDR3aa: CASSQDYGNTEAFF
abundance: once
v_gene: TRBV4-2
j_gene: TRBJ1-1
d_gene: -

CDR3nt: TGTGCCAGTAGTATGGTATTAAAGGGTTCCAACACTGAAGCTTTCTTT
CDR3aa: CASSMVLKGSNTEAFF
abundance: -
v_gene: TRBV19
j_gene: TRBJ1-1
d_gene: -

CDR3nt: TGTGCCAGCGGCCTACCGGGGGGGCCAGCTTTCTTT
CDR3aa: CASGLPGGPAFF
abundance: -
v_gene: TRBV6-5
j_gene: TRBJ1-1
d_gene: -

CDR3nt: TGTGCCAGCAGTTCGCCCGATCAGCCCCAGCATTTT
CDR3aa: CASSSPDQPQHF
abundance: few
v_gene: TRBV28
j_gene: TRBJ1-5
d_gene: -

CDR3nt: TGCGCCAGCAGCCAATACCAGGGACAGGGAATGGACGGCTACACCTTC
CDR3aa: CASSQYQGQGMDGYTF
abundance: -
v_gene: TRBV4-3
j_gene: TRBJ1-2
d_gene: TRBD1